This paragraph reports one T cell receptor (beta chain). The data are from a study of control samples from healthy donors and cancer patients. The table came from immunoSEQ multiplex PCR; TCRdb's copy has only in-frame clones and leaves some out. This repertoire shows more than 95,000 clones, more than 70% found once; its top ten account for around 2.5%. Germline V gives CDR1 MNHEY, CDR2 SVGAGI. The CDR3 loop spans 14 amino acids. Trimming at V came to 6 bases and at J to 3 bases, leaving 8 bases not matched to a gene. The material sequenced was blood. This TCR came from a woman aged 70-85 years in good health. The rearrangement links TRBV6-5 to TRBJ2-7, with 7 bases identical to TRBD1. The CDR3 sequence: CASSETGMGYEQYF. In DNA, the CDR3 is TGTGCCAGCAGCGAGACAGGGATGGGCTACGAGCAGTACTTC.